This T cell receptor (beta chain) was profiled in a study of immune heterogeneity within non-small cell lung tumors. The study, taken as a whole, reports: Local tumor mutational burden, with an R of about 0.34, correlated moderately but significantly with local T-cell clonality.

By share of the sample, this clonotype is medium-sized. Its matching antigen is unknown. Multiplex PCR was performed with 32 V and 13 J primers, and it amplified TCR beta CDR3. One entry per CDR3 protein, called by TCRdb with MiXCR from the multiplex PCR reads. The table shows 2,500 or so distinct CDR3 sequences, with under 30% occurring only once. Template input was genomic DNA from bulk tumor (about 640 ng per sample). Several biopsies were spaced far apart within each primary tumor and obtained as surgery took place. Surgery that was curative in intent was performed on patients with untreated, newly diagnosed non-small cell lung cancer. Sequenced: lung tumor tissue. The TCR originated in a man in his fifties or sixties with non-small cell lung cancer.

In nucleotides, the CDR3 is TGTGCCAGCGGCTCCGGGACAGGGGCGAACAATCAGCCCCAGCATTTT. This codes for CASGSGTGANNQPQHF. V usage is TRBV6-1 and J usage is TRBJ1-5; 10 bases match TRBD1. Germline CDR1 reads MNHNS; CDR2 reads SASEGT. This CDR3 region has 16 residues. V gave up 8 bases and J gave up 3 bases; unmatched junction bases: 10.